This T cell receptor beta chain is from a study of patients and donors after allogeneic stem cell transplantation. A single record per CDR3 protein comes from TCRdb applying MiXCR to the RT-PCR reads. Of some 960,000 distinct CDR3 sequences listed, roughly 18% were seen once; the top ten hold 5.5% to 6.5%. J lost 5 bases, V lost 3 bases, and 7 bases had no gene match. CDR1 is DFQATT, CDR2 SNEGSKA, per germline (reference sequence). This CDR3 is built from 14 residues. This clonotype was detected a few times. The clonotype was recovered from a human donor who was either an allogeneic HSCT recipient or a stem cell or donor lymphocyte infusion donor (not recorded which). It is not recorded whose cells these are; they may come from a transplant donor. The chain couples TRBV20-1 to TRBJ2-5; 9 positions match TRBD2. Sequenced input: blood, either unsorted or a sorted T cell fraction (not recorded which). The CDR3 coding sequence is TGCAGTGCTAGTAGCGGGAGCGCACGGGAGACCCAGTACTTC. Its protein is CSASSGSARETQYF.